This TCR beta chain was captured by sequencing in a study of cytomegalovirus exposure and HLA in healthy donors. About this clone itself: The antigen is not known. Additional DNA sequences in this sample encode the identical CDR3.

This CDR3 contains 14 residues. The trim removed 3 bases at V and 4 bases at J, leaving 1 base unmatched. Germline V gene data show CDR1 as SEHNR and CDR2 as FQNEAQ (reference sequence). Study-wide findings and caveats: Per published reports, the classifier diagnosed cytomegalovirus status with high specificity and sensitivity. Being productive about 90% or about 30% of the time was typical of most TCR beta V segments in an earlier analysis.

The PCR contained 60 Vbeta and 13 Jbeta primers. TCRdb's table, derived via immunoSEQ multiplex PCR, lists solely in-frame clones and lacks some. There are approximately 70,000 clones in the sample; 55% to 75% occur only once, and about an eighth lies in the top ten. This clonotype originated in a middle-aged woman in good health and CMV-seropositive. V gene TRBV7-9 combines with J gene TRBJ2-7; 12 bases agree with TRBD2. Sequenced sample: PBMCs. The CDR3 protein is CASSLGLAGYEQYF. Written as DNA, the CDR3 is TGTGCCAGCAGCTTGGGACTAGCGGGTTACGAGCAGTACTTC. The whole variable domain, filled in from reference TRBV7-9 and TRBJ2-7, reads DTGVSQNPRHKITKRGQNVTFRCDPISEHNRLYWYRQTLGQGPEFLTYFQNEAQLEKSRLLSDRFSAERPKGSFSTLEIQRTEQGDSAMYLCASSLGLAGYEQYFGPGTRLTVT.